Detailed here is one T cell receptor (beta chain). The CDR3 regions of TCR beta were amplified from RNA transcripts. The HTBI primer set was used in a first-round RT-PCR of the TCR CDR3. TCRdb itself ran the multiplex PCR reads through MiXCR, one entry per CDR3 protein. The table shows some 360,000 distinct CDR3 sequences, with over 11% occurring only once. With 4 bases removed from V and 3 bases from J, the gap between germline ends came to 7 bases. The CDR3 is 13 residues long. CDR1 and CDR2 (germline): MNHNS, SASEGT. Graves' hyperthyroidism is called stable when ophthalmopathy does not progress within 18 months. Those with hyperthyroidism were 18 to 65 years old, newly diagnosed, and ill for under 2 months. For the diagnoses, clinical symptoms, serum thyroxine and TRAb, thyroid ultrasound and orbital computed tomography were used. The PBMCs studied were ones that came from roughly 9.4 ml fresh peripheral blood.

The record originates from a study of T cells in Graves' hyperthyroidism and ophthalmopathy. J is TRBJ1-5 and V is TRBV6-1; D not resolved. The sequence was collected from a woman in her sixties with Graves' hyperthyroidism. The sample was blood. CDR3 in amino acids: CASSGQINQPQHF. The CDR3 DNA reads as TGTGCCAGCAGTGGGCAGATCAATCAGCCCCAGCATTTT.